This T cell receptor (beta chain) was retrieved from a study of blood T cell repertoires in COVID-19. Produced via immunoSEQ multiplex PCR; TCRdb's table is partial and in-frame only. Here the sample spans about 170,000 clones, around 84% being singletons. V lost 2 bases and J 4 bases, leaving 12 bases between the germline ends. Per the germline V gene, CDR1 is MNHEY and CDR2 is SVGAGI. The CDR3 length is 14 residues. The TCR was taken from a woman of 80 years or more with COVID-19, enrolled during active disease. The chain carries TRBV6-5 and TRBJ2-7; TRBD2 is a possible D gene (5 bases). Sequenced sample: peripheral blood. The CDR3 reads CASSYRRVGYEQYF. The CDR3 DNA follows: TGTGCCAGCAGTTACAGGCGGGTAGGGTACGAGCAGTACTTC.